This T cell receptor beta chain was profiled in a study of blood T cell repertoires in COVID-19. The wider study: Researchers got acute and convalescent COVID-19 samples from the United States, Italy and Spain. Sources were T cells, B-cell-depleted T cells, or PBMCs; the material itself was cDNA or gDNA.

How the authors handled the data: Using reference gene primer amplification, nucleated cell counts were estimated. The method was immunoSEQ multiplex PCR; TCRdb's version includes in-frame clones alone and lacks a portion of them. The V and J calls and clone size are taken from that table; D and trimming were inferred from the DNA. The sample yields about 120,000 clones, around 90% seen once. Germline values: CDR1 SGHAT, CDR2 FQNNGV. The CDR3 totals 15 residues. Trimming took off 0 bases at V and 5 bases at J, with 13 bases between the two ends. This TCR came from a woman aged 55-69 years with COVID-19, enrolled during active disease. The chain employs TRBV11-2 and TRBJ1-1, with D perhaps matching TRBD1 (6 bases). Sequencing was done on a sample of peripheral blood. The CDR3 DNA follows: TGTGCCAGCAGCTTAGATCTAGGGGGGGGGACTGAAGCTTTCTTT. It yields the protein CASSLDLGGGTEAFF.